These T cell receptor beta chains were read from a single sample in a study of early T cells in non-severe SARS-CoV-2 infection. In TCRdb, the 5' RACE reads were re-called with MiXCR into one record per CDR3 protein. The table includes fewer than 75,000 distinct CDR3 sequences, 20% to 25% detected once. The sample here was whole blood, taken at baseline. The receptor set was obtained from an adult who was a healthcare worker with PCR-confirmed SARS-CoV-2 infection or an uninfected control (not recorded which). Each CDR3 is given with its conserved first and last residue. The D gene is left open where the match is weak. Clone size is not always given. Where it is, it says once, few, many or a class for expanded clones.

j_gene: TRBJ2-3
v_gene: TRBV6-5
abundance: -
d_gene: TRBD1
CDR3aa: CASSPRGQGDTQYF
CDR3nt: TGTGCCAGCAGTCCCAGGGGGCAGGGAGATACGCAGTATTTT

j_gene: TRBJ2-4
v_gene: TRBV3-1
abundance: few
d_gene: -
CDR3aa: CASSQEARTVAKNIQYF
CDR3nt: TGTGCCAGCAGCCAAGAAGCACGGACTGTGGCCAAAAACATTCAGTACTTC

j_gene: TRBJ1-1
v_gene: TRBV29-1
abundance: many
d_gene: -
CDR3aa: CSGGDLNTEAFF
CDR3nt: TGCAGCGGGGGAGATTTGAACACTGAAGCTTTCTTT

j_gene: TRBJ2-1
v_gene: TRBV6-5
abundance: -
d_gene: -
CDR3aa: CASSYSSLNEQFF
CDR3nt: TGTGCCAGCAGTTACAGCTCCCTCAATGAGCAGTTCTTC

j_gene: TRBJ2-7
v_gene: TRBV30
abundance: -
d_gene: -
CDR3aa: CAWSGEGFYEQYF
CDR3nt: TGTGCCTGGAGTGGAGAGGGTTTCTACGAGCAGTACTTC

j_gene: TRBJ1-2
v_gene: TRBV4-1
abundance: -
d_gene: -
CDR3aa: CASSQERGDYGYTF
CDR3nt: TGCGCCAGCAGCCAAGAAAGAGGCGACTATGGCTACACCTTC

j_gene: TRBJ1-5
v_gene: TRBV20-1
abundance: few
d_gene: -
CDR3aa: CSARDRGLIQHF
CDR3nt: TGCAGTGCTAGAGACCGAGGTCTAATCCAGCATTTT

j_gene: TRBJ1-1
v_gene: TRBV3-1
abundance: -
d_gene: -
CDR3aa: CASSQPRLQKNTEAFF
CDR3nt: TGTGCCAGCAGCCAACCGAGACTACAGAAGAACACTGAAGCTTTCTTT

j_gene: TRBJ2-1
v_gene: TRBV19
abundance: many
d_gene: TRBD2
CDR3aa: CASRSGTSWYEQFF
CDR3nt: TGTGCCAGTAGATCTGGGACTAGTTGGTATGAGCAGTTCTTC

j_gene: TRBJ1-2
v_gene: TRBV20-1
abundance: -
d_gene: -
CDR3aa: CSARDQQLFGGSDYGYTF
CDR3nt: TGCAGTGCTAGAGACCAGCAGTTGTTTGGGGGCTCCGACTATGGCTACACCTTC

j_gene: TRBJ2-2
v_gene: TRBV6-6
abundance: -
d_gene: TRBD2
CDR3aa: CASSLDPSGGATGELFF
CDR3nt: TGTGCCAGCAGTTTGGACCCTAGCGGGGGGGCCACCGGGGAGCTGTTTTTT

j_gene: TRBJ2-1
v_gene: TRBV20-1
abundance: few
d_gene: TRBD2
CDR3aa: CSAEMVGGGSYNEQFF
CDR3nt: TGCAGTGCCGAGATGGTAGGCGGGGGCTCCTACAATGAGCAGTTCTTC

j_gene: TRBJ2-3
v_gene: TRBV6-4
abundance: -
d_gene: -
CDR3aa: CASSERSGTDTQYF
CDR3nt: TGTGCCAGCAGTGAAAGGTCGGGGACAGATACGCAGTATTTT

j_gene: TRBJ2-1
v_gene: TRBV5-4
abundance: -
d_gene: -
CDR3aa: CASSSTGFSYNEQFF
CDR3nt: TGTGCCAGCAGCTCTACAGGGTTCTCCTACAATGAGCAGTTCTTC

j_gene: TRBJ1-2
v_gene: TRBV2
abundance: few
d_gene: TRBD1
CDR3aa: CASSEVRQGAQGYTF
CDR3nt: TGTGCCAGCAGTGAAGTAAGGCAGGGGGCGCAAGGCTACACCTTC

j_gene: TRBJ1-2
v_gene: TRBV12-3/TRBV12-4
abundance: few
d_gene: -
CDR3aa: CASSFGHLNYGYTF
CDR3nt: TGTGCCAGCAGTTTCGGACACCTTAACTATGGCTACACCTTC

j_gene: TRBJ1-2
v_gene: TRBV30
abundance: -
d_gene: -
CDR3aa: CAWTQGHHGYTF
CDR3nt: TGTGCCTGGACGCAGGGGCACCATGGCTACACCTTC

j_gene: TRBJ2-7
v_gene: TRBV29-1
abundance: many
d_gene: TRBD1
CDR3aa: CSVQGVTYEQYF
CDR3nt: TGCAGCGTACAGGGGGTGACCTACGAGCAGTACTTC

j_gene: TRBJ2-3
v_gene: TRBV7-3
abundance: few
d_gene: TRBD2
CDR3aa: CASSLGLARTDTQYF
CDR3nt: TGTGCCAGCAGCCTAGGACTAGCGCGCACAGATACGCAGTATTTT

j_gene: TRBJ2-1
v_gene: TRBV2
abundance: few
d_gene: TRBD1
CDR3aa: CASRPDRGRSNEQFF
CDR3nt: TGTGCCAGCAGACCTGACAGGGGACGATCCAATGAGCAGTTCTTC

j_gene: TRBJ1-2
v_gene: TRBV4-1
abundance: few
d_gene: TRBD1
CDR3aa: CASSQEVTTGGGYTF
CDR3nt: TGCGCCAGCAGCCAAGAGGTAACCACAGGGGGCGGCTACACCTTC

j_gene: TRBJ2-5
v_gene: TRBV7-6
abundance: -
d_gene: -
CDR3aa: CASSSTGAGTQYF
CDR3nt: TGTGCCAGCAGCTCGACTGGAGCGGGGACCCAGTACTTC

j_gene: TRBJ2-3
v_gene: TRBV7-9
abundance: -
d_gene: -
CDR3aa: CASSLGTGTDTQYF
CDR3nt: TGTGCCAGCAGCTTGGGGACCGGCACAGATACGCAGTATTTT

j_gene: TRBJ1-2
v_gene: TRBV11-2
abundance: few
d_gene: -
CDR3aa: CASSLEGGRGYTF
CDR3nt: TGTGCCAGCAGCTTGGAGGGTGGACGAGGCTACACCTTC

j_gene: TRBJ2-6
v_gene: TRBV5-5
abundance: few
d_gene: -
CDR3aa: CASRYERSPPDVLTF
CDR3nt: TGTGCCAGCAGGTACGAGAGATCTCCTCCCGACGTCCTGACTTTC

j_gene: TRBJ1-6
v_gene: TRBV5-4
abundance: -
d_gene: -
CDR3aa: CASSSSGRDSPLHF
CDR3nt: TGTGCCAGCAGCTCCTCTGGCCGTGATTCACCCCTCCACTTT

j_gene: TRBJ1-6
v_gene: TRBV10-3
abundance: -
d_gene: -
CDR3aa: CAISDWVLNSPLHF
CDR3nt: TGTGCCATCAGTGATTGGGTCTTGAATTCACCCCTCCACTTT

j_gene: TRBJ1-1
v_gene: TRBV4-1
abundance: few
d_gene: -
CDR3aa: CASSQGRGRTEAFF
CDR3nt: TGCGCCAGCAGCCAGGGAAGGGGGAGGACTGAAGCTTTCTTT

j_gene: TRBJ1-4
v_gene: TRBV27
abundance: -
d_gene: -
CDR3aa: CASSTGTVTTNEKLFF
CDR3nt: TGTGCCAGCAGTACCGGGACGGTAACAACTAATGAAAAACTGTTTTTT

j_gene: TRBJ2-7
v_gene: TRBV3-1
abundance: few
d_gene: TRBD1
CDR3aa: CASSQEAGQAFYEQYF
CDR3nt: TGTGCCAGCAGCCAAGAGGCTGGACAGGCCTTCTACGAGCAGTACTTC

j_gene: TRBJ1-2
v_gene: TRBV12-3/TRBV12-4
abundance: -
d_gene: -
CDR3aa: CASSYGQNYGYTF
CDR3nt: TGTGCCAGCAGTTACGGACAGAACTATGGCTACACCTTC

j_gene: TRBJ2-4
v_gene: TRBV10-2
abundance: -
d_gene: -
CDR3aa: CASLEPGRTIQYF
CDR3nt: TGCGCCAGCTTAGAGCCCGGGCGGACCATTCAGTACTTC

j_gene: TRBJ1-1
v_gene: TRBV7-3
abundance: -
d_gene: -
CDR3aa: CASSLGRSNTEAFF
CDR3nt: TGTGCCAGCAGCTTAGGCAGATCCAACACTGAAGCTTTCTTT

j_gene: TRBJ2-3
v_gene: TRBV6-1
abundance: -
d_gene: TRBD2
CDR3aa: CATKELAGAITDTQYF
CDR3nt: TGTGCCACAAAAGAGCTAGCGGGGGCGATCACAGATACGCAGTATTTT

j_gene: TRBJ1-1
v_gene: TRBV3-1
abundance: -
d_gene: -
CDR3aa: CASSSGANTEAFF
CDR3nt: TGTGCCAGCAGCTCCGGGGCAAACACTGAAGCTTTCTTT

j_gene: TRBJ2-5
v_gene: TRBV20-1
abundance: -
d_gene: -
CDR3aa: CSARRGTKETQYF
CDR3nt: TGCAGTGCTAGAAGGGGAACAAAAGAGACCCAGTACTTC

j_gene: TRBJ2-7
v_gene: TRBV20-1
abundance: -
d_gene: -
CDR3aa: CSARDMGRGYEQYF
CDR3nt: TGCAGTGCTAGAGATATGGGCAGAGGCTACGAGCAGTACTTC

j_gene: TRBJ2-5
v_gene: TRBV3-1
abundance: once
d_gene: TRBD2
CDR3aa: CARGAGGGTQYF
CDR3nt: TGTGCCAGAGGGGCAGGCGGGGGTACCCAGTACTTC

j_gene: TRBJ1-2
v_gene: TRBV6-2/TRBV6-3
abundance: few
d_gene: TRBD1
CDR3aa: CASSTSGTGNGYTF
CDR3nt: TGTGCCAGCAGTACATCCGGGACAGGGAATGGCTACACCTTC

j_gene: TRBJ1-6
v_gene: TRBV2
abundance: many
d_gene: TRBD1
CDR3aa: CASSGGKGAGSPLHF
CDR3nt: TGTGCCAGCAGTGGAGGAAAGGGGGCAGGGTCACCCCTCCACTTT

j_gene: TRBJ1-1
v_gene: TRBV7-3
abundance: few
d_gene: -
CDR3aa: CASPSFRAGTEVFF
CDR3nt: TGTGCCAGCCCATCCTTCAGGGCGGGGACTGAAGTTTTCTTT

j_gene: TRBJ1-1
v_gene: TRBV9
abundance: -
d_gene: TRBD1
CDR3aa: CASSFGTDTEAFF
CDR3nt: TGTGCCAGCAGCTTCGGGACAGACACTGAAGCTTTCTTT

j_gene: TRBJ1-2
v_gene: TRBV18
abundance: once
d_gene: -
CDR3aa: CASSPGDGYSF
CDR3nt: TGTGCCAGCTCACCAGGGGATGGCTACTCCTTC

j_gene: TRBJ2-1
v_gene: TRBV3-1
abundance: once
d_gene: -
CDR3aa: CASSQWGLEAAGDNEQFF
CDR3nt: TGTGCCAGCAGCCAATGGGGCTTGGAGGCAGCCGGGGACAATGAGCAGTTCTTC

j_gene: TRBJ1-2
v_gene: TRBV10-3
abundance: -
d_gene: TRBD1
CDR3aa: CAISNGQDYGYTF
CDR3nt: TGTGCCATCAGTAACGGACAGGACTATGGCTACACCTTC

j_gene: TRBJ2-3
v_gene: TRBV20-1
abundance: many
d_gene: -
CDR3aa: CSARARGPDTQYF
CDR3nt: TGCAGTGCTAGGGCCCGGGGGCCAGATACGCAGTATTTT

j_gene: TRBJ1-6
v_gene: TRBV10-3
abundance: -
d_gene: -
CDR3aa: CAIRDDRGTTPLHF
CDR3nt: TGTGCCATCCGTGATGACAGAGGGACGACACCCCTCCACTTT

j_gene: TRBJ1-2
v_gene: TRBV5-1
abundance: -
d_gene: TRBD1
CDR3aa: CASSEDRGHDYTF
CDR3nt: TGCGCCAGCAGCGAGGACAGGGGACATGACTACACCTTC

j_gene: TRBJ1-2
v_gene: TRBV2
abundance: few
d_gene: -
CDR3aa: CASSERPGDGYTF
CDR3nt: TGTGCCAGCAGTGAAAGGCCAGGAGATGGCTACACCTTC

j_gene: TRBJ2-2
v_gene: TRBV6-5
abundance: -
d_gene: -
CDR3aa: CASSYAHSGELFF
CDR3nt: TGTGCCAGCAGTTACGCACATTCCGGGGAGCTGTTTTTT

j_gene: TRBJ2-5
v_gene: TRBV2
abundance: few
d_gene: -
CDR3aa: CAMTGNQETQYF
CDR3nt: TGTGCCATGACCGGGAACCAAGAGACCCAGTACTTC

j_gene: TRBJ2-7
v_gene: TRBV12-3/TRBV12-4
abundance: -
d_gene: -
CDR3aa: CASSLRTTGPYEQYF
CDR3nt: TGTGCCAGCAGCCTAAGGACAACTGGGCCCTACGAGCAGTACTTC